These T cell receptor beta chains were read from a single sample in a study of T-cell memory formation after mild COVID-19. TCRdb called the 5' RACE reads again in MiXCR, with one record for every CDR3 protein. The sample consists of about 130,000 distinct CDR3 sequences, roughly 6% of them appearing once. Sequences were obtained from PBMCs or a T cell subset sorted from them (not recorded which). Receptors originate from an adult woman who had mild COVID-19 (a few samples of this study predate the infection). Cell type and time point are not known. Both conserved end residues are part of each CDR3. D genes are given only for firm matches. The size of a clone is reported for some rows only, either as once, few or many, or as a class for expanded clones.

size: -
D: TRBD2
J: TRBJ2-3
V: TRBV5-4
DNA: TGTGCCAGCAGCTTGTCTAGCGGGGTCCCCACAGATACGCAGTATTTT
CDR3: CASSLSSGVPTDTQYF

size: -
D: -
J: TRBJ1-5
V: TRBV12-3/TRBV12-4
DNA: TGTGCCAGCAGGGGTGGACTGACAAGCAATCAGCCCCAGCATTTT
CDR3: CASRGGLTSNQPQHF

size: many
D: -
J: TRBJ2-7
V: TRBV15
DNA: TGTGCCACCAGCAGACTTCAGGGGTCCTACGAGCAGTACTTC
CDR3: CATSRLQGSYEQYF

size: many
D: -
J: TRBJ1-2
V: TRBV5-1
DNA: TGCGCCAGCAGCTTGTCTCGCTACACCTTC
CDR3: CASSLSRYTF

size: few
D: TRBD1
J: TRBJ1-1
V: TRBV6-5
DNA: TGTGCCAGCAGTTCACCGACAGGGAGTACTGAAGCTTTCTTT
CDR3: CASSSPTGSTEAFF

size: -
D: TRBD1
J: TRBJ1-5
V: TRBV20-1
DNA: TGCAGTGCTCACCCGGGACAGGGATATCAGCCCCAGCATTTT
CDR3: CSAHPGQGYQPQHF

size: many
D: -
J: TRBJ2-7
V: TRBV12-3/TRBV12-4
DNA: TGTGCCAGCAGTTTAAGACAGCCCTACGAGCAGTACTTC
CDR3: CASSLRQPYEQYF

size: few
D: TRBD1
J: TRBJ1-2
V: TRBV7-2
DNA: TGTGCCAGCAGCTCGGGACAGGGTATTGGCTACACCTTC
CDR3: CASSSGQGIGYTF

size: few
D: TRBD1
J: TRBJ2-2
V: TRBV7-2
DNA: TGTGCCAGCCGACAGGGGCGAACCGGGGAGCTGTTTTTT
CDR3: CASRQGRTGELFF

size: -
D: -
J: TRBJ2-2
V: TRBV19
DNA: TGTGCCAGTAGTAGCAGGGCGGCCGGGGAGCTGTTTTTT
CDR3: CASSSRAAGELFF

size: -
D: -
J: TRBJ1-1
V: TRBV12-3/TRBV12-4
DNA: TGTGCCAGCAGTTTAGGGCAAAAACTTGAAGCTTTCTTT
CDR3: CASSLGQKLEAFF

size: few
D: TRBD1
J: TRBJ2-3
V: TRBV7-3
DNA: TGTGCCAGCAGCTGGGGACAGGGGGCAGATACGCAGTATTTT
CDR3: CASSWGQGADTQYF

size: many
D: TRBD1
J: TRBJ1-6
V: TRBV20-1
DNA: TGCAGTGCTCGCCGAGGGGGGACAGGGGATTCACCCCTCCACTTT
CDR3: CSARRGGTGDSPLHF

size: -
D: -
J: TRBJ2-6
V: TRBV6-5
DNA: TGTGCCAGCAGTTACAGGGGCCCCACCAACGTCCTGACTTTC
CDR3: CASSYRGPTNVLTF

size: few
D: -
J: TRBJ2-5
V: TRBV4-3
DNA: TGCGCCAGCAGCCAAGCCTGGGCAGAGACCCAGTACTTC
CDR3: CASSQAWAETQYF

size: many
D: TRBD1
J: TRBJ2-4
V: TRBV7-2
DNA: TGTGCCAGCAGCTCTGGGGACAGTTTAAACATTCAGTACTTC
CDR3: CASSSGDSLNIQYF

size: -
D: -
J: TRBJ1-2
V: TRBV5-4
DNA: TGTGCCAGCAGAGTCTTGGGGATTAACTATGGCTACACCTTC
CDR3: CASRVLGINYGYTF

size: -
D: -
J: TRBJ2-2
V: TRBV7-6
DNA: TGTGCCAGCAGCTTAGACCGGGCTATCCCCGGGGAGCTGTTTTTT
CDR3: CASSLDRAIPGELFF

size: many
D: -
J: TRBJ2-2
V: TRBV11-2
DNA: TGTGCCAGCAGTCGCACGAACACCGGGGAGCTGTTTTTT
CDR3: CASSRTNTGELFF

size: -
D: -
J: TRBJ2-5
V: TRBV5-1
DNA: TGCGCCAGCAGCATCAGGAATTTTGAGGAGACCCAGTACTTC
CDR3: CASSIRNFEETQYF

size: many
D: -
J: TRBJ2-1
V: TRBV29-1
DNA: TGCAGCGTTTGGTCCGGGACCCCGTTCTTC
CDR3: CSVWSGTPFF

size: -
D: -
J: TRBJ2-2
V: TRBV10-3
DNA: TGTGCCATCAGTGAGTCCGACACCGGGGAGCTGTTTTTT
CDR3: CAISESDTGELFF

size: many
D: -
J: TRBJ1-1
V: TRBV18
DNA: TGTGCCAGCTCCCCATCTGGGGTCACTGAAGCTTTCTTT
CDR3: CASSPSGVTEAFF

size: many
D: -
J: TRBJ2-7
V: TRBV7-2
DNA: TGTGCCAGCAGCCCAGGGCACGAGCAGTACTTC
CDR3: CASSPGHEQYF

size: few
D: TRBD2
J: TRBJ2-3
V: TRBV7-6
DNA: TGTGCCAGCAGTCCGTATAGCGGGAGAACAGATACGCAGTATTTT
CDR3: CASSPYSGRTDTQYF

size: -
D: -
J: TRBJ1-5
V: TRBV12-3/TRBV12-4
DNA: TGTGCCAGCAGTTTAGGGGGACCGAACAATCAGCCCCAGCATTTT
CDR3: CASSLGGPNNQPQHF

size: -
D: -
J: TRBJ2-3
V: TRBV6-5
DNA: TGTGCCAGCAGTCAGTCTTTGAGGACAGTCGATACGCAGTATTTT
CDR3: CASSQSLRTVDTQYF

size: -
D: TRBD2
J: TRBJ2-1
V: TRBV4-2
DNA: TGTGCCAGCAGCCAAGTCTCTAGCGGGGGCGTGAATGAGCAGTTCTTC
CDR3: CASSQVSSGGVNEQFF

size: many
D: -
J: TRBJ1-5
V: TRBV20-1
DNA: TGCAGTGCTAGAGTGAGCCCGGGACACCTAAATCAGCCCCAGCATTTT
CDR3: CSARVSPGHLNQPQHF

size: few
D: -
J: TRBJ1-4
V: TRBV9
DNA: TGTGCCAGCAGCGGGGCCCCTGCCGGGACGGGACTTCTTGCAACTAATGAAAAACTGTTTTTT
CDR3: CASSGAPAGTGLLATNEKLFF

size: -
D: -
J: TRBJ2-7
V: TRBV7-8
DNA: TGTGCCAGCAGCTTACCAGTTAGCTCCTACGAGCAGTACTTC
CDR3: CASSLPVSSYEQYF

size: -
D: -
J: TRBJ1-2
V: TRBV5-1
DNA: TGCGCCAGCAGCTTGGGACAGTCTTATTATGGCTACACCTTC
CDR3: CASSLGQSYYGYTF

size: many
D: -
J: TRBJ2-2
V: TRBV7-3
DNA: TGTGCCAGCAGCACGCCCTCCCGGGGGGAGCTGTTTTTT
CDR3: CASSTPSRGELFF

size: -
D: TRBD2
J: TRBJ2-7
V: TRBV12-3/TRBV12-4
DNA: TGTGCCAGCAGTTTGACTAGCGGGGTCAACTACGAGCAGTACTTC
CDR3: CASSLTSGVNYEQYF

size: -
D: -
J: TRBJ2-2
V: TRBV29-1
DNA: TGCAGCGTGGGCCCTAGCGCGGGTAACACCGGGGAGCTGTTTTTT
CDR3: CSVGPSAGNTGELFF

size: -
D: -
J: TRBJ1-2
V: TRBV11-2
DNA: TGTGCCAGCACCTGGGTAATCGGGGGAAACTATGGCTACACCTTC
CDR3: CASTWVIGGNYGYTF

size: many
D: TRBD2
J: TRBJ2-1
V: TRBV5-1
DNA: TGCGCCAGCAGCTTTACCCAAACCGATAGCGGGACCTTCAATGAGCAGTTCTTC
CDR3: CASSFTQTDSGTFNEQFF

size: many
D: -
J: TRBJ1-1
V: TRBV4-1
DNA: TGCGCCAGCAGCCTGGGGGGGAGCACTGAAGCTTTCTTT
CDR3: CASSLGGSTEAFF

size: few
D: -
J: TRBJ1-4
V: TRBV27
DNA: TGTGCCAGCAGACCAGGTGCGCCTCGTAATGAAAAACTGTTTTTT
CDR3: CASRPGAPRNEKLFF

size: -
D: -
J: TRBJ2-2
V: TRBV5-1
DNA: TGCGCCAGCAGCTTGACAGGGAGAAACACCGGGGAGCTGTTTTTT
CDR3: CASSLTGRNTGELFF

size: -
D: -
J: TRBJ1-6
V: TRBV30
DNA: TGTGCCTGGAGGGTACAGGTTAATTCACCCCTCCACTTT
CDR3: CAWRVQVNSPLHF

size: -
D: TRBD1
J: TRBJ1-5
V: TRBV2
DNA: TGTGCCAGCAGTGGGGACAGTGGCAATCAGCCCCAGCATTTT
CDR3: CASSGDSGNQPQHF

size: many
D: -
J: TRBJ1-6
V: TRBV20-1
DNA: TGCAGTGCTAGAGACCCCAGCACGAACGCCTATAATTCACCCCTCCACTTT
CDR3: CSARDPSTNAYNSPLHF

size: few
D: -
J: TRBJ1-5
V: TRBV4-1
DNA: TGCGCCAGCAGCCAAGCAGGGATCAATCAGCCCCAGCATTTT
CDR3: CASSQAGINQPQHF

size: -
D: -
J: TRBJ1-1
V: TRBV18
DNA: TGTGCCAGCTCACCACAACCGGGACGGAACACGAACACTGAAGCTTTCTTT
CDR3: CASSPQPGRNTNTEAFF

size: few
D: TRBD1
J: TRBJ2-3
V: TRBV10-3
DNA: TGTGCCATCAGTGATCCCGGGACAGAAACAGATACGCAGTATTTT
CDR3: CAISDPGTETDTQYF

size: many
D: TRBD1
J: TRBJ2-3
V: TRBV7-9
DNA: TGTGCCAGCAGCGTGGGACAGAACACAGATACGCAGTATTTT
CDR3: CASSVGQNTDTQYF